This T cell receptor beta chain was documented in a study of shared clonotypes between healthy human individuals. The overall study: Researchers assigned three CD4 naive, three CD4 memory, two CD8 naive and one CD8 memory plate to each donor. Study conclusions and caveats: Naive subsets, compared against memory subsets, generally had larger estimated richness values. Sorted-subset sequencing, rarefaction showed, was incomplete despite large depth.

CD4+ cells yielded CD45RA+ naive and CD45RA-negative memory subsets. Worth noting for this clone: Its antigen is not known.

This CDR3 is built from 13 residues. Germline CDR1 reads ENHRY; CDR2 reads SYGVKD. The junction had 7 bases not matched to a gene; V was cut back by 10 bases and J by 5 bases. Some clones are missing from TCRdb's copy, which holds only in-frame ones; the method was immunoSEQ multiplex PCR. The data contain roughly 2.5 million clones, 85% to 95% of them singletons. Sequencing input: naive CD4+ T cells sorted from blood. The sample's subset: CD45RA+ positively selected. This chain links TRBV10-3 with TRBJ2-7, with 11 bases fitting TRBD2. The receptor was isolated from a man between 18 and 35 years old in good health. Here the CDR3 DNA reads TGTGCCACCTTAGCGGGGGGGCGGAACGAGCAGTACTTC. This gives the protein CATLAGGRNEQYF.